These 27 T cell receptor beta chains were all obtained from the same sample, sequenced in a study of blood T cell repertoires in COVID-19. Only in-frame clones appear in the TCRdb table, and some are missing; sequencing was by immunoSEQ multiplex PCR. Of roughly 20,000 clones in the sample, 80% were seen once. Material for sequencing was peripheral blood. Source of these receptors: an elderly man with acute or convalescent COVID-19.

The chain joins TRBV15 to TRBJ2-3, with a tentative D call TRBD2 (5 bases). Germline CDR1 reads LNHNV; CDR2 reads YYDKDF (reference sequence). V was cut by 4 bases and J by 4 bases, with 15 bases left in between. CDR3 length: 15 amino acids. The CDR3 reads CATSTGFSGPDTQYF. For the CDR3, the DNA is TGTGCCACCAGCACGGGATTCAGCGGTCCAGATACGCAGTATTTT.

This clone was detected once. The J gene is TRBJ1-2, the V gene TRBV5-5; 8 bases are shared with TRBD1. The trim removed 4 bases at V and 6 bases at J, leaving 17 bases unmatched. Germline CDR1 SGHKS, CDR2 YYEKEE (reference sequence). The CDR3 is 17 residues long. DNA of the CDR3: TGTGCCAGCAGCGCACTACCCAACCTTGACAGGGGCAATGGCTACACCTTC. This codes for CASSALPNLDRGNGYTF.

The chain links TRBV7-6 to TRBJ1-2; 7 bases fit TRBD1. Trimming at V came to 1 base and at J to 7 bases, leaving 3 bases not matched to a gene. CDR1 and CDR2 (germline): SGHVS, FNYEAQ. CDR3 size: 13 residues. Here the CDR3 reads CASSLGNRGGYTF. The CDR3 bases are TGTGCCAGCAGCTTAGGGAACAGGGGTGGCTACACCTTC.

J is TRBJ2-7 and V is TRBV5-1; a possible D gene is TRBD1 (6 bases). Germline CDR1 and CDR2: SGHRS and YFSETQ. The CDR3 length is 15 residues. Trimming took off 4 bases at V and 6 bases at J, with 20 bases between the two ends. The CDR3 sequence: CASSPTGTLLGEQYF. Here the CDR3 DNA reads TGCGCCAGCAGCCCCACCGGGACACTACTTGGCGAGCAGTACTTC.

V usage is TRBV24-1 and J usage is TRBJ2-5, with unresolved D. V shed 4 bases and J shed 4 bases, with 9 bases lying between them. This CDR3 spans 13 amino acids. The germline CDR1 and CDR2 sequences are KGHDR and SFDVKD. CDR3 nucleotides: TGTGCCACCAGTGAAAATAACGGAGAGACCCAGTACTTC. Translation gives CATSENNGETQYF.

CDR3 sequence: CASTLGQAYSGNTIYF. CDR3 DNA sequence: TGTGCCAGCACCCTGGGTCAGGCCTACTCTGGAAACACCATATATTTT. This chain connects TRBV5-8 to TRBJ1-3; D remains unclear. Trimming removed 6 bases from V and 0 bases from J, with 16 bases in between. The CDR3 is made up of 16 amino acids. Germline CDR1 reads SGHTS; CDR2 reads YDEGEE.

The V gene is TRBV2, the J gene TRBJ2-5, with 9 bases lining up with TRBD1. This CDR3 comprises 14 residues. J was trimmed by 4 bases and V by 3 bases; bases with no gene match: 3. Germline loops: CDR1 SNHLY, CDR2 FYNNEI. The CDR3 protein is CASSDRGQGETQYF. The CDR3 DNA is TGTGCCAGCAGTGACCGGGGACAGGGAGAGACCCAGTACTTC. The whole variable domain, remainder taken from reference TRBV2 and TRBJ2-5, is EPEVTQTPSHQVTQMGQEVILRCVPISNHLYFYWYRQILGQKVEFLVSFYNNEISEKSEIFDDQFSVERPDGSNFTLKIRSTKLEDSAMYFCASSDRGQGETQYFGPGTRLLVL.

This clone appeared once. J is TRBJ2-3 and V is TRBV12-3 or TRBV12-4, with a weak D call TRBD2 (5 bases). The CDR3 totals 13 residues. Trimming took off 5 bases at V and 3 bases at J, with 9 bases between the two ends. As DNA, the CDR3 is TGTGCCAGCAGTGCCGGGAATACAGATACGCAGTATTTT. Translating it yields CASSAGNTDTQYF.

This clone showed up just once. J is TRBJ1-4 and V is TRBV6-5; D unclear. Germline lookup yields CDR1 MNHEY and CDR2 SVGAGI. This CDR3 spans 16 amino acids. The ends were cut back, 4 bases at V and 4 bases at J, with 16 bases in the middle. CDR3 region: CASSSRGGRLNEKLFF. The CDR3, as DNA: TGTGCCAGCAGTTCCCGAGGCGGCAGACTTAATGAAAAACTGTTTTTT.

This clone was observed a handful of times. This chain uses TRBV7-9 with TRBJ2-1; TRBD2 aligns across 15 bases. This CDR3 contains 17 residues. CDR1 is SEHNR, CDR2 FQNEAQ, per germline (reference sequence). Trimming removed 3 bases from V and 3 bases from J; junction bases left unmatched: 3. The CDR3 loop is CASSLGTSGGNYNEQFF. DNA of the CDR3: TGTGCCAGCAGCTTGGGGACTAGCGGGGGGAACTACAATGAGCAGTTCTTC.

The chain uses TRBV6-6 and TRBJ1-6; TRBD1 matches 9 bases. The J segment lost 10 bases and the V segment lost 2 bases, leaving 6 bases of the junction unmatched. The CDR3 covers 15 residues. Germline assignment: CDR1 MNHNY and CDR2 SVGAGI (reference sequence). This chain's CDR3 is CASSYDGTGQSPLHF. CDR3 coding DNA: TGTGCCAGCAGTTACGATGGGACAGGGCAGTCACCCCTCCACTTT.

The rearrangement joins TRBV7-2 to TRBJ2-3, with TRBD2 matching 11 bases. The CDR3 has 19 amino acids. The V gene's germline CDR1 is SGHTA and CDR2 FQGNSA. V shed 1 base, J shed 0 bases, and the junction held 9 bases outside the gene matches. This chain's CDR3 is CASSLVVALAGGSTDTQYF. The CDR3 bases are TGTGCCAGCAGCTTAGTGGTCGCCCTAGCGGGGGGAAGCACAGATACGCAGTATTTT.

The chain carries TRBV19 and TRBJ1-1; TRBD1 agrees at 10 bases. Losses at the gene ends were 10 bases for V and 0 bases for J; bases not matched to a gene: 5. Germline lookup yields CDR1 LNHDA and CDR2 SQIVND (reference sequence). The CDR3 contains 14 residues. CDR3 residues: CAIRDRGMNTEAFF. The CDR3 DNA sequence: TGTGCCATCCGGGACAGGGGTATGAACACTGAAGCTTTCTTT.

The V and J genes are TRBV6-5 and TRBJ2-7, with 7 positions matching TRBD1. Germline V CDR1 and CDR2: MNHEY, SVGAGI. V lost 0 bases to trimming and J lost 5 bases; unmatched junction nucleotides: 7. This CDR3 contains 15 residues. The CDR3 coding sequence is TGTGCCAGCAGTTACTCGCGAGGGGGCGACGACGAGCAGTACTTC. Its translation is CASSYSRGGDDEQYF.

The CDR3 is CASSVAAGANYGYTF. Here the CDR3 DNA reads TGTGCCAGCAGCGTAGCGGCAGGGGCGAACTATGGCTACACCTTC. V and J are TRBV9 and TRBJ1-2; a weak D match, TRBD1 (6 bases). Per the germline V gene, CDR1 is SGDLS and CDR2 is YYNGEE. V was trimmed by 0 bases and J by 2 bases, leaving 11 bases between them. The CDR3 extends over 15 amino acids.

The chain recombines TRBV7-8 with TRBJ1-6, with D possibly being TRBD1 (6 bases). Trimming took 5 bases from V and 0 from J, leaving 14 bases between them. Germline V gene lookup returns CDR1 SGHVS and CDR2 FQNEAQ. CDR3 length: 17 amino acids. CDR3 in amino acids: CASSTYRESSYNSPLHF. In DNA, the CDR3 is TGTGCCAGCAGCACGTACAGGGAAAGCTCCTATAATTCACCCCTCCACTTT.

The J gene is TRBJ1-2, the V gene TRBV5-6, with D possibly TRBD1 on 6 matching bases. Trimming cost V 1 base and J 14 bases, with 15 bases left between them. Germline V gene sequence: CDR1 SGHDT, CDR2 YYEEEE. The CDR3 sequence is 12 residues long. This CDR3 reads CASSLTGLATTF. The DNA for the CDR3 is TGTGCCAGCAGCTTGACAGGGTTGGCTACAACCTTC. The whole variable domain, remainder taken from reference TRBV5-6 and TRBJ1-2, is DAGVTQSPTHLIKTRGQQVTLRCSPKSGHDTVSWYQQALGQGPQFIFQYYEEEERQRGNFPDRFSGHQFPNYSSELNVNALLLGDSALYLCASSLTGLATTFGSGTRLTVV.

The chain couples TRBV7-9 to TRBJ1-4; maybe TRBD1 (6 bases). V was clipped by 4 bases and J by 7 bases, with 13 bases between them. Germline CDR1 is SEHNR and CDR2 is FQNEAQ (reference sequence). The CDR3 spans 14 residues. CDR3 bases: TGTGCCAGCAGCTCGGACAGTTCCGGTGAAAAACTGTTTTTT. It specifies CASSSDSSGEKLFF. The full variable domain, rest sourced from reference TRBV7-9 and TRBJ1-4, is DTGVSQNPRHKITKRGQNVTFRCDPISEHNRLYWYRQTLGQGPEFLTYFQNEAQLEKSRLLSDRFSAERPKGSFSTLEIQRTEQGDSAMYLCASSSDSSGEKLFFGSGTQLSVL.

This clone was observed a few times. This sequence joins TRBV4-3 and TRBJ1-5, with a weak D call TRBD1 (5 bases). The V end was cut by 0 bases, the J end by 7 bases, with 13 bases between. CDR3 length: 15 residues. Germline V gene sequence: CDR1 LGHNA, CDR2 YSLEER. This CDR3 reads CASSQDPRGLQPQHF. CDR3 DNA: TGCGCCAGCAGCCAAGATCCAAGGGGATTGCAGCCCCAGCATTTT.

The gene calls are TRBV7-9 and TRBJ2-4; 12 bases are a match to TRBD1. The CDR3 extends over 18 amino acids. Germline V lookup: CDR1 SEHNR, CDR2 FQNEAQ (reference sequence). The trim removed 3 bases at V and 0 bases at J, leaving 6 bases unmatched. CDR3 sequence reads: CASSLGQGAGLAKNIQYF. The CDR3 DNA follows: TGTGCCAGCAGCTTGGGACAGGGGGCAGGGTTAGCCAAAAACATTCAGTACTTC.

The chain links TRBV9 to TRBJ1-2; 7 nucleotides agree with TRBD1. The CDR3 contains 15 residues. Trimming at V came to 4 bases and at J to 3 bases, leaving 9 bases not matched to a gene. Looked up from germline, CDR1 is SGDLS and CDR2 is YYNGEE. The CDR3 DNA reads as TGTGCCAGCAGCCAAAACGCCGACAGGGACTATGGCTACACCTTC. It translates to CASSQNADRDYGYTF.

This clone was recorded once. The rearrangement joins TRBV19 to TRBJ2-7; possible D gene TRBD1, 6 bases. This CDR3 contains 14 residues. Germline values: CDR1 LNHDA, CDR2 SQIVND (reference sequence). Trimming stripped 8 bases from V and 4 bases from J, with 18 bases between. The CDR3 coding sequence is TGTGCCAGTGCGGACAGTAGTAGAACTTACGAGCAGTACTTC. It is translated as CASADSSRTYEQYF.

The chain combines TRBV6-2 or TRBV6-3 with TRBJ1-6; TRBD1 is a possible D gene (5 bases). The CDR3 loop spans 14 amino acids. Germline loops: CDR1 MNHEY, CDR2 SVGEGT. The germline V and J ends were trimmed by 6 bases and 6 bases, with 12 bases remaining between them. DNA for the CDR3: TGTGCCAGCAGCCGACAGACTTCTAATTCACCCCTCCACTTT. It codes for CASSRQTSNSPLHF.

The chain is built from TRBV6-5 and TRBJ1-5; the D gene is possibly TRBD1 (5 bases). The CDR3 has 14 amino acids. With 0 bases removed from V and 9 bases from J, the gap between germline ends came to 12 bases. Germline CDR1 and CDR2: MNHEY and SVGAGI. The CDR3 sequence: CASSYSLGDWPQHF. For the CDR3, the DNA is TGTGCCAGCAGTTACTCCCTAGGGGATTGGCCCCAGCATTTT.

The chain joins TRBV7-2 to TRBJ2-7; 8 positions match TRBD1. With 2 bases clipped from V and 0 bases from J, the junction kept 3 bases outside the gene matches. Germline V gene lookup returns CDR1 SGHTA and CDR2 FQGNSA. The CDR3 length is 15 residues. CDR3 sequence: CASSLQTGDSYEQYF. In DNA form, the CDR3 reads TGTGCCAGCAGCTTACAGACAGGGGACTCCTACGAGCAGTACTTC.

CDR3 loop: CASSQGGSASGGLETQYF. The CDR3 DNA reads TGTGCCAGCAGCCAAGGCGGGTCTGCTAGCGGTGGTTTGGAGACCCAGTACTTC. The chain links TRBV3-1 (or the pseudogene TRBV3-2) to TRBJ2-5; 7 nucleotides line up with TRBD2. Germline V gene lookup returns CDR1 LGHDT and CDR2 YNNKEL (reference sequence). The CDR3 consists of 18 residues. V was clipped by 1 base and J by 5 bases; unmatched bases: 16.

The chain uses TRBV3-1 (or the pseudogene TRBV3-2) and TRBJ2-3; 7 nucleotides align to TRBD2. The CDR3 covers 17 residues. CDR1 and CDR2 (germline): LGHDT, YNNKEL (reference sequence). V was pared by 2 bases and J by 0 bases, with 8 bases of the junction left unmatched. CDR3 nucleotide sequence: TGTGCCAGCAGCCAATGGCCTGGCGGGGGAAGCACAGATACGCAGTATTTT. Encoded protein: CASSQWPGGGSTDTQYF.